Listed below are T cell receptor beta chains from one sample, sequenced in a study of response to subunit inactivated influenza vaccine. Each CDR3 protein is one row after TCRdb ran MiXCR on the RT-PCR reads. The sample lists about 540,000 distinct CDR3 sequences, around 21% occurring once. This same sample was also part of a study on T cells expressing NK-cell markers.

Specimen: CD4+ T cells sorted from PBMCs, collected roughly 12 days after vaccination. These receptors were taken from a man aged 45 to 65 who received an inactivated influenza vaccine. Both conserved end residues are part of each CDR3. The D gene is left open where the match is weak. Clone size, where shown, is once, few, many, or a class for clones that have expanded.

d_call	clone_size	v_call	j_call	cdr3_aa	cdr3_nt
NA	many	TRBV4-1	TRBJ1-5	CASSQGRGNQPQHF	TGCGCCAGCAGCCAGGGACGTGGCAATCAGCCCCAGCATTTT
NA	NA	TRBV4-1	TRBJ2-7	CASSQDRVAYMAHLYEQYF	TGCGCCAGCAGCCAAGATCGCGTGGCGTATATGGCCCATCTCTACGAGCAGTACTTC
NA	NA	TRBV20-1	TRBJ2-1	CSAKAGAYNEQFF	TGCAGTGCTAAGGCAGGGGCTTACAATGAGCAGTTCTTC
TRBD1	few	TRBV4-2	TRBJ1-2	CASHRGQADSDGYTF	TGTGCCAGCCACCGGGGACAGGCTGACAGTGATGGCTACACCTTC
NA	NA	TRBV19	TRBJ2-2	CASTLYSGLGAGELFF	TGTGCCAGTACCCTCTACAGCGGGCTAGGGGCCGGGGAGCTGTTTTTT
NA	NA	TRBV29-1	TRBJ2-7	CSVEDSYDAYEQYF	TGCAGCGTTGAGGACTCGTACGATGCATACGAGCAGTACTTC
TRBD1	few	TRBV18	TRBJ2-6	CASSPGQGASAGANVLTF	TGTGCCAGCTCACCAGGACAGGGAGCCTCAGCCGGGGCCAACGTCCTGACTTTC
TRBD2	few	TRBV20-1	TRBJ2-7	CSAPLLAGGVYEQYF	TGCAGTGCCCCACTACTAGCGGGGGGGGTCTACGAGCAGTACTTC
NA	few	TRBV12-3/TRBV12-4	TRBJ2-7	CASSLAGPSYEQYF	TGTGCCAGCAGTTTAGCAGGGCCCTCCTACGAGCAGTACTTC
NA	NA	TRBV6-1	TRBJ1-5	CASSRARNQPQHF	TGTGCCAGCAGTAGGGCAAGGAATCAGCCCCAGCATTTT
NA	few	TRBV6-1	TRBJ1-1	CASSGGPRWTEAFF	TGTGCCAGCAGTGGGGGGCCGAGATGGACTGAAGCTTTCTTT
NA	NA	TRBV20-1	TRBJ2-5	CSARDSTAQETQYF	TGCAGTGCTAGAGATTCGACAGCGCAAGAGACCCAGTACTTC
NA	many	TRBV9	TRBJ2-1	CASSRGLENSYNEQFF	TGTGCCAGCAGCAGGGGTTTGGAAAACTCCTACAATGAGCAGTTCTTC
NA	NA	TRBV28	TRBJ2-5	CASSSRRVREKETQYF	TGTGCCAGCAGCTCCCGCCGGGTGAGGGAAAAGGAGACCCAGTACTTC
NA	few	TRBV5-5	TRBJ2-7	CASSSVQGFSSYEQYF	TGTGCCAGCAGCTCTGTTCAGGGTTTTAGCTCCTACGAGCAGTACTTC
TRBD1	NA	TRBV10-3	TRBJ2-3	CAISRQGAGVADTQYF	TGTGCCATCAGTCGACAGGGGGCCGGAGTAGCAGATACGCAGTATTTT
NA	NA	TRBV12-3/TRBV12-4	TRBJ2-7	CASTSGGYTYEQYF	TGTGCCAGCACCTCGGGGGGCTACACCTACGAGCAGTACTTC
NA	NA	TRBV6-1	TRBJ1-5	CASRPSGGSNQPQHF	TGTGCCAGCAGGCCCTCGGGGGGCAGCAATCAGCCCCAGCATTTT
NA	NA	TRBV7-2	TRBJ2-2	CASRPRLSNTGELFF	TGTGCCAGCCGGCCGCGCCTGTCGAACACCGGGGAGCTGTTTTTT
TRBD2	few	TRBV20-1	TRBJ2-3	CSGLAGTDTQYF	TGCAGTGGGCTAGCGGGGACAGATACGCAGTATTTT
NA	few	TRBV4-3	TRBJ1-5	CASSLNREVSNQPQHF	TGCGCCAGCAGCCTTAACAGGGAAGTGAGCAATCAGCCCCAGCATTTT
NA	NA	TRBV28	TRBJ1-1	CASRPGGGGVTEAFF	TGTGCCAGCAGGCCTGGAGGGGGGGGCGTCACTGAAGCTTTCTTT
TRBD2	NA	TRBV20-1	TRBJ2-1	CRVIAGAYGEQFF	TGCAGAGTTATAGCGGGGGCCTACGGTGAGCAGTTCTTC
NA	NA	TRBV29-1	TRBJ2-7	CSVVVGRDEQYF	TGCAGCGTTGTGGTCGGGAGAGACGAGCAGTACTTC
NA	NA	TRBV12-3/TRBV12-4	TRBJ1-2	CASSLFRELSFTF	TGTGCCAGCAGTTTGTTCAGGGAACTAAGTTTCACCTTC
TRBD1	NA	TRBV20-1	TRBJ2-7	CSASTGASSYEQYF	TGCAGTGCTTCGACAGGGGCTAGCTCCTACGAGCAGTACTTC
TRBD2	few	TRBV7-6	TRBJ2-1	CASSLLAGGHEQFF	TGTGCCAGCAGCCTACTAGCGGGGGGGCATGAGCAGTTCTTC
NA	few	TRBV7-2	TRBJ1-5	CASSSSSGINQPQHF	TGTGCCAGCAGCTCCTCATCCGGGATCAATCAGCCCCAGCATTTT
NA	NA	TRBV20-1	TRBJ1-2	CSASRGDGYTF	TGCAGTGCTAGTAGGGGGGATGGCTACACCTTC
TRBD2	many	TRBV29-1	TRBJ2-3	CSVYPAKAGANTDTQYF	TGCAGCGTTTACCCCGCTAAAGCGGGAGCAAACACAGATACGCAGTATTTT
NA	few	TRBV20-1	TRBJ1-5	CSPTRGLSNQPQHF	TGCAGTCCTACGAGGGGGTTAAGCAATCAGCCCCAGCATTTT
NA	few	TRBV6-2/TRBV6-3	TRBJ2-4	CASSYSNIQYF	TGTGCCAGCAGTTACTCGAACATTCAGTACTTC
TRBD1	NA	TRBV5-1	TRBJ2-3	CASSLALRTGESTDTQYF	TGCGCCAGCAGCTTGGCCCTTCGGACAGGGGAATCAACAGATACGCAGTATTTT
TRBD1	once	TRBV5-1	TRBJ2-1	CASSLGLGQGYNEQFF	TGCGCCAGCAGCTTGGGGCTGGGACAGGGTTACAATGAGCAGTTCTTC
NA	many	TRBV10-2	TRBJ2-7	CASSDEGYEQYF	TGCGCCAGCAGTGACGAGGGGTACGAGCAGTACTTC
NA	few	TRBV5-1	TRBJ2-2	CASKGQSITGELFF	TGCGCCAGCAAGGGTCAGTCGATCACCGGGGAGCTGTTTTTT
NA	NA	TRBV21-1	TRBJ1-3	CASSKELGSGNTIYF	TGTGCCAGCAGCAAAGAGTTGGGTTCTGGAAACACCATATATTTT
TRBD2	NA	TRBV2	TRBJ2-7	CASRKGTSGGEQYF	TGTGCCAGCCGAAAAGGGACTAGCGGAGGCGAGCAGTACTTC
NA	NA	TRBV28	TRBJ2-1	CATSGLGRGQKQFF	TGTGCCACCTCAGGACTAGGGAGGGGACAGAAGCAGTTCTTC
NA	NA	TRBV7-9	TRBJ2-1	CASSSRNQGTDEQFF	TGTGCCAGCAGCTCTCGTAACCAGGGGACGGATGAGCAGTTCTTC
TRBD1	few	TRBV2	TRBJ1-1	CASSGDRVTEAFF	TGTGCCAGCAGCGGGGACAGGGTCACTGAAGCTTTCTTT
TRBD2	NA	TRBV4-2	TRBJ2-1	CASSQAGTTDFSEQFF	TGTGCCAGCAGCCAAGCCGGGACTACTGATTTTAGTGAGCAGTTCTTC
NA	few	TRBV20-1	TRBJ2-7	CSASQNPSYEQYF	TGCAGTGCTAGCCAAAACCCCTCCTACGAGCAGTACTTC
TRBD1	NA	TRBV20-1	TRBJ2-3	CSANGQGDTDTQYF	TGCAGTGCTAACGGACAGGGGGACACAGATACGCAGTATTTT
NA	NA	TRBV7-9	TRBJ2-5	CASSLRFSQTQETQYF	TGTGCCAGCAGCTTAAGGTTTTCGCAGACTCAAGAGACCCAGTACTTC
TRBD1	many	TRBV7-2	TRBJ1-4	CASSLNRGATNEKLFF	TGTGCCAGCAGCTTAAACAGGGGGGCTACTAATGAAAAACTGTTTTTT
NA	many	TRBV9	TRBJ2-3	CASSAGGGRTDTQYF	TGTGCCAGCAGCGCAGGAGGCGGCCGCACAGATACGCAGTATTTT
TRBD2	NA	TRBV7-6	TRBJ2-2	CASSRLLAGPANTGELFF	TGTGCCAGCAGCAGGTTATTAGCGGGACCCGCGAACACCGGGGAGCTGTTTTTT
NA	NA	TRBV12-3/TRBV12-4	TRBJ1-2	CASSLGAGTGYTF	TGTGCCAGCAGCCTGGGAGCAGGGACGGGCTACACCTTC
NA	NA	TRBV6-5	TRBJ2-2	CASSFSRVVNTGELFF	TGTGCCAGCAGTTTTTCCAGGGTGGTGAACACCGGGGAGCTGTTTTTT
NA	few	TRBV6-2/TRBV6-3	TRBJ1-5	CASSQTGQPQHF	TGTGCCAGCAGTCAGACCGGCCAGCCCCAGCATTTT
NA	NA	TRBV7-3	TRBJ2-2	CASSLRAGNGELFF	TGTGCCAGCAGCTTAAGGGCAGGGAACGGGGAGCTGTTTTTT
NA	few	TRBV6-2/TRBV6-3	TRBJ2-5	CASSTNPRGAGETQYF	TGTGCCAGCAGTACGAACCCCAGGGGTGCGGGTGAGACCCAGTACTTC
NA	NA	TRBV7-9	TRBJ1-2	CASGLYSNYGYTF	TGTGCCAGCGGACTGTACTCCAACTATGGCTACACCTTC
NA	NA	TRBV5-6	TRBJ1-5	CASSGGRGDQPQHF	TGTGCCAGCAGCGGGGGAAGAGGCGATCAGCCCCAGCATTTT